Listed below are T cell receptor beta chains from one sample, sequenced in a study of shared clonotypes between healthy human individuals. Assay: immunoSEQ multiplex PCR; the TCRdb copy retains only in-frame clones and omits some. The sample has 2 million to 2.5 million clones; 85% to 95% are singletons. The sample consisted of naive CD4+ T cells sorted from blood. All receptors derive from a man aged 18 to 30 in good health. Each CDR3 is given with its conserved first and last residue. The order of the fields is J gene, V gene, clone size, D gene, CDR3 protein. A D gene is named only where the DNA matches it firmly. Rows give clone size only sometimes, using once, few, many, or a class for an expanded clone.

>TRBJ1-4|TRBV30|-|-
CAWTTGWGEKLFF
>TRBJ2-5|TRBV5-6|-|-
CASSLKSKGQETQYF
>TRBJ1-5|TRBV28|-|-
CASSPSGRGNQPQHF
>TRBJ2-5|TRBV7-9|-|-
CASSFLGFQETQYF
>TRBJ1-1|TRBV5-6|-|-
CASSQDTEAFF
>TRBJ2-3|TRBV7-9|-|TRBD2
CASASGRSTDTQYF
>TRBJ1-2|TRBV28|-|-
CASTPGGRGYTF
>TRBJ1-6|TRBV30|-|-
CASREGGRSSYNSPLHF
>TRBJ1-3|TRBV5-1|-|-
CASSLVGASGNTIYF
>TRBJ1-1|TRBV6-6|-|-
CASRGGGSEAFF
>TRBJ2-5|TRBV29-1|-|-
CSVGETYSQETQYF
>TRBJ2-3|TRBV18|-|-
CASSPPAADTQYF
>TRBJ2-4|TRBV7-2|-|-
CASSLEGSKNIQYF
>TRBJ2-7|TRBV5-4|-|TRBD1
CASSSDRGLYEQYF
>TRBJ2-7|TRBV10-3|-|-
CAISGGSHEQYF
>TRBJ1-4|TRBV10-2|once|TRBD1
CASRQGATNEKLFF
>TRBJ2-1|TRBV2|-|-
CASSFRNLSYNEQFF
>TRBJ2-6|TRBV30|-|-
CAWSRGSGANVLTF
>TRBJ1-4|TRBV28|-|TRBD1
CASSVDRVNEKLFF
>TRBJ2-7|TRBV5-1|-|TRBD2
CASSSSGGIPYEQYF
>TRBJ2-7|TRBV5-8|-|TRBD1
CASSLGAGGSYEQYF
>TRBJ2-7|TRBV18|-|-
CASSPTATYEQYF
>TRBJ2-5|TRBV2|-|-
CASSDDRETQYF
>TRBJ1-5|TRBV5-1|-|-
CASSLDGYNQPQHF
>TRBJ2-1|TRBV5-1|-|TRBD1
CASSLQPGQGALSSYNEQFF
>TRBJ2-1|TRBV6-1|-|TRBD1
CASSGTGAYNEQFF
>TRBJ1-1|TRBV30|-|-
CALRGAMNTEAFF
>TRBJ1-1|TRBV19|once|-
CASSIGQAVTEAFF
>TRBJ1-2|TRBV9|few|-
CASSVDSNYGYTF
>TRBJ2-5|TRBV9|-|TRBD2
CASSPRLAGGPTYQETQYF
>TRBJ2-5|TRBV4-1|-|TRBD2
CASSQGLAGGPQGTQYF
>TRBJ2-4|TRBV2|-|-
CASSAGNKNIQYF
>TRBJ2-2|TRBV7-8|-|-
CASSLEGPGELFF
>TRBJ1-1|TRBV5-1|-|-
CASSPQVVNTEAFF
>TRBJ1-2|TRBV6-1|-|-
CASRALGVSYGYTF
>TRBJ2-7|TRBV5-4|-|-
CASSPGGMGEQYF
>TRBJ1-6|TRBV5-1|-|-
CASSLASGSNSPLHF
>TRBJ1-2|TRBV27|-|-
CASRRDTTNYGYTF
>TRBJ2-1|TRBV9|-|TRBD2
CASSVGTSGRGEQFF
>TRBJ1-6|TRBV7-8|-|-
CASSLRQGDSPLHF
>TRBJ1-2|TRBV7-9|once|-
CASSLSNREGYGYTF
>TRBJ2-7|TRBV6-5|-|-
CASSRADTTYEQYF